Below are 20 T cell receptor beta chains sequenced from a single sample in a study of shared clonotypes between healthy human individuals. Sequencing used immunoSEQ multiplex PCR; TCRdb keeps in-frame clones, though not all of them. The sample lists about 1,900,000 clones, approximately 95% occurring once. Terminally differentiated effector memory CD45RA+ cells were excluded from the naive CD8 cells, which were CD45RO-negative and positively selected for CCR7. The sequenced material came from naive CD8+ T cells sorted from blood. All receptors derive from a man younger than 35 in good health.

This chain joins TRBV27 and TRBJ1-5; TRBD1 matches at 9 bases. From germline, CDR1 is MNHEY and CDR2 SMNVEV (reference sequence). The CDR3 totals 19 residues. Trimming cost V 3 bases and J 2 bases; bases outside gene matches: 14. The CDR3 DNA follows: TGTGCCAGCAGTTTTATTCAGACAGGGGGAGGTATGGGCAATCAGCCCCAGCATTTT. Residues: CASSFIQTGGGMGNQPQHF.

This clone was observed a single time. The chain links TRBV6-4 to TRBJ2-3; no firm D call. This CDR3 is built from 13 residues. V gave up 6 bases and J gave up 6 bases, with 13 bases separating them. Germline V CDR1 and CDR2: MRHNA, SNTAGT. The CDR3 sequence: CASRTTSGDTQYF. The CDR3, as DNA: TGTGCCAGCAGGACCACTTCGGGCGATACGCAGTATTTT.

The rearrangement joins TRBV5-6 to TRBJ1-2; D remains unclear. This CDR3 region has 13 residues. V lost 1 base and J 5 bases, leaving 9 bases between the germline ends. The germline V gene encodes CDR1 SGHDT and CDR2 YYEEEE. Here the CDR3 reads CASSLPAEYGYTF. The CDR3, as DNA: TGTGCCAGCAGCTTGCCGGCAGAATATGGCTACACCTTC.

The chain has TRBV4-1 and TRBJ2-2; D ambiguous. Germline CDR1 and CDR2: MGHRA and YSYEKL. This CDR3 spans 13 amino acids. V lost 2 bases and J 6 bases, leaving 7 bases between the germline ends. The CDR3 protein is CASSQRYAGELFF. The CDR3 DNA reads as TGCGCCAGCAGCCAAAGATACGCCGGGGAGCTGTTTTTT.

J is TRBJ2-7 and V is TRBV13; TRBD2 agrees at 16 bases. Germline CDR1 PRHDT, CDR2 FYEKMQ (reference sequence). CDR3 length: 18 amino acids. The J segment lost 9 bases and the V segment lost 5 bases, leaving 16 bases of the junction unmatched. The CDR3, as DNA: TGTGCCAGCAGCGGTCGGGGACTAGCGGGAGGGGAACCAATCGGGCAGTACTTC. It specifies CASSGRGLAGGEPIGQYF.

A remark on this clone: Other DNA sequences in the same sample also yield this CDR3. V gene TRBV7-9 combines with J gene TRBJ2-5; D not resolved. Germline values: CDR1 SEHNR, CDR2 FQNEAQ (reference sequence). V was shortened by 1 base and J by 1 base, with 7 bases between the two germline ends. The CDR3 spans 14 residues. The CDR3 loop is CASSLVGIQETQYF. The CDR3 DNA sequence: TGTGCCAGCAGCTTAGTGGGGATCCAAGAGACCCAGTACTTC. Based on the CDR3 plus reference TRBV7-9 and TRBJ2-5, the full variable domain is DTGVSQNPRHKITKRGQNVTFRCDPISEHNRLYWYRQTLGQGPEFLTYFQNEAQLEKSRLLSDRFSAERPKGSFSTLEIQRTEQGDSAMYLCASSLVGIQETQYFGPGTRLLVL.

As DNA, the CDR3 is TGTGCCAGCAGCCCATTAGCGGGAGGGACCGGGGAGCTGTTTTTT. It yields the protein CASSPLAGGTGELFF. The chain has TRBV5-4 and TRBJ2-2; 11 nucleotides agree with TRBD2. The J segment lost 5 bases and the V segment lost 4 bases, leaving 4 bases of the junction unmatched. Looked up from germline, CDR1 is SGHNT and CDR2 is YYREEE (reference sequence). The CDR3 spans 15 residues.

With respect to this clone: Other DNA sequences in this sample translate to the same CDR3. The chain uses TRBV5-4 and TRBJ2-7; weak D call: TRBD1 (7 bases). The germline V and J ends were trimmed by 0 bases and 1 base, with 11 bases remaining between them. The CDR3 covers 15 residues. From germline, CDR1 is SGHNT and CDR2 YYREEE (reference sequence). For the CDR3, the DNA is TGTGCCAGCAGCTTGGGCCAGGGGGGATCCTACGAGCAGTACTTC. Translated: CASSLGQGGSYEQYF.

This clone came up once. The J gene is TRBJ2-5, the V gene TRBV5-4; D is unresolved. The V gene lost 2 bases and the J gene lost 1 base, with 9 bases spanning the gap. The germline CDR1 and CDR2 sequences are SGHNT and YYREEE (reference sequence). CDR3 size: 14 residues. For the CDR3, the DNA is TGTGCCAGCAGCTTAATGGGTCTCCAAGAGACCCAGTACTTC. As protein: CASSLMGLQETQYF.

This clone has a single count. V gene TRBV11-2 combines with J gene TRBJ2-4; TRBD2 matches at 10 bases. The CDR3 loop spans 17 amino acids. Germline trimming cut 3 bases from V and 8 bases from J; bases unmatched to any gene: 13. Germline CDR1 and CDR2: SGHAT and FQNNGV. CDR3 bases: TGTGCCAGCAGCTTGCTTCCCAGCGGGGGGGCCGCGGACATTCAGTACTTC. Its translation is CASSLLPSGGAADIQYF.

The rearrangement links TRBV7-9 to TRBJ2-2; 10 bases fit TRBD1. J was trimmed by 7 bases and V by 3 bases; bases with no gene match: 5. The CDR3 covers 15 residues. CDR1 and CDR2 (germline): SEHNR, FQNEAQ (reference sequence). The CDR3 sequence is CASSFGQGVGGELFF. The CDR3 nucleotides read TGTGCCAGCAGCTTCGGACAGGGGGTAGGCGGGGAGCTGTTTTTT.

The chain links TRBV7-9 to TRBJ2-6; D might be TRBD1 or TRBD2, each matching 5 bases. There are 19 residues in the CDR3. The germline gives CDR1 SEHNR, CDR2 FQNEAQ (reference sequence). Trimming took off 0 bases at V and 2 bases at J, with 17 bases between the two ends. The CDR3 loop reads CASSLAVGAPRPGANVLTF. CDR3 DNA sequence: TGTGCCAGCAGCTTAGCTGTCGGGGCCCCTAGACCTGGGGCCAACGTCCTGACTTTC.

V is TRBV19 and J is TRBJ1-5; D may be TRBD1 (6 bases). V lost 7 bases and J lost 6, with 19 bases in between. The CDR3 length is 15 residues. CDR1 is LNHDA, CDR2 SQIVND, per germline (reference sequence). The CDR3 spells CASKVTGKEGQPQHF. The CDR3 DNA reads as TGTGCCAGTAAGGTTACAGGGAAAGAGGGTCAGCCCCAGCATTTT.

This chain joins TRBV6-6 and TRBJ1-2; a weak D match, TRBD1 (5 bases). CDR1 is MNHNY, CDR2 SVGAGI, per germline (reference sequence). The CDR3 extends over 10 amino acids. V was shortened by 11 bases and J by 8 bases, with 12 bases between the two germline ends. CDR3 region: CAVDEGGYTF. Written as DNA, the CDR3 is TGTGCCGTGGATGAGGGGGGCTACACCTTC.

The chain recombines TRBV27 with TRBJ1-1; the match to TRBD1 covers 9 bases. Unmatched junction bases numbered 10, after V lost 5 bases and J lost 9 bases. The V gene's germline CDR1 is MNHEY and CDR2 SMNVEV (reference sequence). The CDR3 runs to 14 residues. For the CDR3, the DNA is TGTGCCAGCAGTGCCTGGGACAGGGAAAATAAAGCTTTCTTT. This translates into CASSAWDRENKAFF.

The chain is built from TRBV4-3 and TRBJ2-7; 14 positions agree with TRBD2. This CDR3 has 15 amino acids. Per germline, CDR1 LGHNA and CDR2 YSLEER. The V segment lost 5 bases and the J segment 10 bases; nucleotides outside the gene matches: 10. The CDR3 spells CASSSDGLAGGHQYF. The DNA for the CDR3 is TGCGCCAGCAGCTCCGACGGACTAGCGGGAGGCCATCAGTACTTC.

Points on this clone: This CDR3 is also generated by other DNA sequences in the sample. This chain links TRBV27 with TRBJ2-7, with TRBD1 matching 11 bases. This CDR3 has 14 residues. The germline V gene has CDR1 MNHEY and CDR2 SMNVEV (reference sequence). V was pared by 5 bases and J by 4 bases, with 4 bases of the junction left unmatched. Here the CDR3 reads CASSGGTGGYEQYF. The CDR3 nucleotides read TGTGCCAGCAGTGGAGGGACAGGGGGATACGAGCAGTACTTC.

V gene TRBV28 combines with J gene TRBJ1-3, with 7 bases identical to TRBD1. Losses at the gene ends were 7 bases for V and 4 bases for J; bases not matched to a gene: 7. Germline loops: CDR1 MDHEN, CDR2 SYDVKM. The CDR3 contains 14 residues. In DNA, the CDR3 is TGTGCCAGCATCGACCGGGACAGAGGAAACACCATATATTTT. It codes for CASIDRDRGNTIYF.

This CDR3 reads CASYDGLAGEFPYEQYF. In DNA form, the CDR3 reads TGCGCCAGCTACGACGGACTAGCGGGAGAATTCCCCTACGAGCAGTACTTC. The chain couples TRBV10-2 to TRBJ2-7; 13 bases map to TRBD2. This CDR3 region has 17 residues. Trimming removed 8 bases from V and 2 bases from J; junction bases left unmatched: 12. The V gene's germline CDR1 is WSHSY and CDR2 SAAADI.

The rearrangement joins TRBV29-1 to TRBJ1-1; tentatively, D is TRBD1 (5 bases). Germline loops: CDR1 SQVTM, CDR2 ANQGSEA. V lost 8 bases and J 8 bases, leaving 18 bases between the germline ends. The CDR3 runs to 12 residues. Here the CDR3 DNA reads TGCAGCATCGGGACCGAGAGATCAGAAGCTTTCTTT. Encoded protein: CSIGTERSEAFF.